The 23 T cell receptor beta chains reported below all come from one sample, sequenced in a study of graft-versus-host responses after intestinal transplantation. Which antigens these TCRs recognize remains unknown. Sequencing was performed with immunoSEQ multiplex PCR; in TCRdb, only in-frame clones are kept and a portion is missing. This table holds 100,000 to 140,000 clones, approximately 90% found once. The sample was unstimulated CD4+ T cells sorted from spleen or lymph node cells, taken before transplant. These receptors all stem from a human donor who was the organ donor for an intestinal transplant.

The chain uses TRBV19 and TRBJ1-1; no clear D. CDR1 LNHDA and CDR2 SQIVND come from the germline V gene (reference sequence). The V end was cut by 1 base, the J end by 4 bases, with 10 bases between. The CDR3 runs 14 residues. The CDR3 spells CASSIGRGSTEAFF. As DNA, the CDR3 is TGTGCCAGTAGTATAGGAAGAGGATCCACTGAAGCTTTCTTT.

The chain uses TRBV9 and TRBJ2-3; TRBD2 agrees at 8 bases. The CDR3 covers 15 residues. V trimming: 3 bases; J trimming: 7 bases; junction bases outside the gene matches: 10. Per germline, CDR1 SGDLS and CDR2 YYNGEE. CDR3: CASSGSRLAWNTQYF. CDR3 bases: TGTGCCAGCAGCGGAAGTAGACTAGCGTGGAATACGCAGTATTTT.

The gene calls are TRBV18 and TRBJ1-1, with D possibly matching TRBD1 (6 bases). The V gene's germline CDR1 is KGHSH and CDR2 LQKENI. V gave up 6 bases and J gave up 4 bases, with 15 bases separating them. The CDR3 has 14 residues. The CDR3 spells CASSRGGGITEAFF. The CDR3 nucleotides read TGTGCCAGCTCTCGAGGGGGGGGAATCACTGAAGCTTTCTTT. The variable domain in full, completed from reference TRBV18 and TRBJ1-1, reads NAGVMQNPRHLVRRRGQEARLRCSPMKGHSHVYWYRQLPEEGLKFMVYLQKENIIDESGMPKERFSAEFPKEGPSILRIQQVVRGDSAAYFCASSRGGGITEAFFGQGTRLTVV.

This sequence joins TRBV10-2 and TRBJ1-5; 8 bases are shared with TRBD1. This CDR3 spans 13 amino acids. Trimming cost V 7 bases and J 8 bases; bases outside gene matches: 7. Looked up from germline, CDR1 is WSHSY and CDR2 is SAAADI. CDR3 in amino acids: CASTTTGAKPQHF. The DNA of the CDR3 is TGCGCCAGCACTACGACAGGGGCAAAGCCCCAGCATTTT.

The chain carries TRBV19 and TRBJ2-2, with D possibly TRBD2 on 5 matching bases. The V end lost 4 bases, the J end lost 4 bases, and 10 bases lay between the germline ends. CDR3 length: 14 residues. The V gene's germline CDR1 is LNHDA and CDR2 SQIVND (reference sequence). The CDR3 DNA follows: TGTGCCAGTAGTACCATCAGCGGCACCGGGGAGCTGTTTTTT. This codes for CASSTISGTGELFF.

The chain employs TRBV6-5 and TRBJ2-3; D unclear. The CDR3 runs to 14 residues. In germline, CDR1 is MNHEY, CDR2 SVGAGI. V lost 5 bases, J lost 2 bases, and 11 bases lay in between. CDR3 amino acids: CASSRVGTTDTQYF. In DNA, the CDR3 is TGTGCCAGCAGTCGGGTCGGAACCACAGATACGCAGTATTTT.

The V gene is TRBV30, the J gene TRBJ2-1, with no clear D. Germline loops: CDR1 GTSNPN, CDR2 SVGIG (reference sequence). The V gene lost 2 bases and the J gene lost 7 bases, with 12 bases spanning the gap. The CDR3 consists of 13 residues. The CDR3 loop is CAWSLQIGNEQFF. As DNA, the CDR3 is TGTGCCTGGAGTCTCCAGATTGGGAATGAGCAGTTCTTC. The full variable domain, completed using reference TRBV30 and TRBJ2-1, is SQTIHQWPATLVQPVGSPLSLECTVEGTSNPNLYWYRQAAGRGLQLLFYSVGIGQISSEVPQNLSASRPQDRQFILSSKKLLLSDSGFYLCAWSLQIGNEQFFGPGTRLTVL.

The chain has TRBV7-3 and TRBJ2-1; D is undetermined. V lost 2 bases to trimming and J lost 7 bases, with 15 bases between them. CDR1 and CDR2 (germline): SGHTA, FQGTGA. The CDR3 is 15 amino acids. The DNA of the CDR3 is TGTGCCAGCAGCTTAGGTTTTAGATCGACGAATGAGCAGTTCTTC. It specifies CASSLGFRSTNEQFF.

CDR3 coding DNA: TGTGCCAGCAGCGTAGTGTTTACCCCCGCCGGGGAGCTGTTTTTT. This translates into CASSVVFTPAGELFF. The genes are TRBV9 and TRBJ2-2; D unresolved. Trimming cost V 0 bases and J 6 bases, with 12 bases left between them. Per the germline V gene, CDR1 is SGDLS and CDR2 is YYNGEE. The CDR3 has 15 residues.

V and J are TRBV9 and TRBJ2-7, with D perhaps being TRBD1 or TRBD2 (5 bases each). The germline V and J ends were trimmed by 3 bases and 9 bases, with 16 bases remaining between them. CDR3 size: 13 residues. The germline V gene encodes CDR1 SGDLS and CDR2 YYNGEE. CDR3 nucleotide sequence: TGTGCCAGCAGCGGACCAGGGACCGCCACGCAGTACTTC. Residues: CASSGPGTATQYF.

CDR3 coding DNA: TGTGCCAGCAAAAAAAGGACGGTCGAGGACACCGGGGAGCTGTTTTTT. Protein product: CASKKRTVEDTGELFF. J is TRBJ2-2 and V is TRBV2, with D unresolved. CDR3 size: 16 residues. The V end was cut by 7 bases, the J end by 3 bases, with 18 bases between. The germline V gene has CDR1 SNHLY and CDR2 FYNNEI.

CDR3 sequence reads: CASSLRRQISGANVLTF. CDR3 nucleotide sequence: TGTGCCAGCAGCTTGCGGAGACAAATATCTGGGGCCAACGTCCTGACTTTC. This chain links TRBV5-6 with TRBJ2-6, with no clear D. The CDR3 extends over 17 amino acids. Looked up from germline, CDR1 is SGHDT and CDR2 is YYEEEE. The ends were cut back, 1 base at V and 1 base at J, with 12 bases in the middle.

Here the CDR3 reads CASRADRAINEQFF. CDR3 in DNA: TGCGCCAGCAGGGCGGACAGGGCCATCAATGAGCAGTTCTTC. The chain has TRBV5-1 and TRBJ2-1; TRBD1 aligns across 8 bases. V dropped 5 bases and J dropped 6; count of bases not matched to a gene: 7. Germline V lookup: CDR1 SGHRS, CDR2 YFSETQ. This CDR3 is built from 14 residues.

The chain has TRBV11-2 and TRBJ2-5; D might be TRBD2 (6 bases). Trimming took 5 bases from V and 2 from J, leaving 12 bases between them. CDR1 and CDR2 (germline): SGHAT, FQNNGV. The CDR3 contains 14 residues. Written as DNA, the CDR3 is TGTGCCAGCAGCCAAACTAGCAGGCAAGAGACCCAGTACTTC. Amino acid sequence: CASSQTSRQETQYF.

This clone appeared a single time. The rearrangement links TRBV5-5 to TRBJ2-5, with 9 bases that match TRBD1. This CDR3 has 16 amino acids. Trimming cost V 2 bases and J 1 base; bases outside gene matches: 6. From germline, CDR1 is SGHKS and CDR2 YYEKEE (reference sequence). The CDR3 sequence: CASSFVGTGLQETQYF. As DNA, the CDR3 is TGTGCCAGCAGCTTCGTCGGGACAGGGCTCCAAGAGACCCAGTACTTC.

The rearrangement links TRBV7-2 to TRBJ2-3, with D possibly matching TRBD1 (6 bases). The CDR3 extends over 16 amino acids. Trimming removed 5 bases at V and 2 bases at J, with 17 bases between. Germline V gene lookup returns CDR1 SGHTA and CDR2 FQGNSA. CDR3 loop: CASSLSGTLNTDTQYF. CDR3 nucleotide sequence: TGTGCCAGCAGCCTATCCGGGACATTGAACACAGATACGCAGTATTTT.

This clone has only one observation. The V gene is TRBV4-1, the J gene TRBJ2-1; 12 nucleotides line up with TRBD2. J was trimmed by 3 bases and V by 4 bases; bases with no gene match: 13. CDR1 MGHRA and CDR2 YSYEKL come from the germline V gene. CDR3 size: 19 residues. The CDR3 region has the DNA TGCGCCAGCAGCCCAACCCAACCAGGACTAGCGGGACTCTACAATGAGCAGTTCTTC. As protein: CASSPTQPGLAGLYNEQFF.

The rearrangement links TRBV9 to TRBJ1-3; unclear D gene. Germline-derived CDR1 and CDR2 are SGDLS and YYNGEE. The CDR3 length is 14 residues. V shed 4 bases and J shed 4 bases, with 12 bases lying between them. CDR3 coding DNA: TGTGCCAGCAGCCCCCAGCCAACGGGAAACACCATATATTTT. Its protein product is CASSPQPTGNTIYF.

The chain links TRBV5-4 to TRBJ2-3; 8 bases align to TRBD2. Per the germline V gene, CDR1 is SGHNT and CDR2 is YYREEE (reference sequence). V was clipped by 1 base and J by 3 bases; unmatched bases: 4. This CDR3 comprises 15 residues. CDR3 coding DNA: TGTGCCAGCAGCTTGCAGTCGGGGGGGACAGATACGCAGTATTTT. Amino acids: CASSLQSGGTDTQYF.

This clone was found once. V and J are TRBV6-6 and TRBJ1-5, with TRBD1 as a possible D gene (6 bases). The CDR3 loop spans 13 amino acids. V was trimmed by 2 bases and J by 4 bases, leaving 6 bases between them. Germline values: CDR1 MNHNY, CDR2 SVGAGI (reference sequence). Here the CDR3 reads CASSYDRNQPQHF. CDR3 coding DNA: TGTGCCAGCAGTTACGACAGGAATCAGCCCCAGCATTTT.

Here the CDR3 DNA reads TGTGCCAGTAGTATCCGGACTAGCGGGAGCTCCTACAATGAGCAGTTCTTC. Protein product: CASSIRTSGSSYNEQFF. The chain carries TRBV19 and TRBJ2-1, with TRBD2 identical over 13 bases. This CDR3 has 17 amino acids. J was trimmed by 0 bases and V by 3 bases; bases with no gene match: 2. Looked up from germline, CDR1 is LNHDA and CDR2 is SQIVND (reference sequence).

The chain couples TRBV4-1 to TRBJ2-2, with 10 bases fitting TRBD1. Per germline, CDR1 MGHRA and CDR2 YSYEKL. V shed 5 bases and J 6 bases; nucleotides not matched to a gene: 0. The CDR3 is made up of 13 amino acids. The CDR3, as DNA: TGCGCCAGCAGCGGGACAGGGGCCGGGGAGCTGTTTTTT. It translates to CASSGTGAGELFF.

CDR3 nucleotides: TGTGCCAGCAGCGAAACCTTCTACGAGCAGTACTTC. It encodes CASSETFYEQYF. The chain is built from TRBV6-5 and TRBJ2-7; D is uncertain. The germline gives CDR1 MNHEY, CDR2 SVGAGI. The CDR3 runs to 12 residues. The V gene lost 6 bases and the J gene lost 3 bases, with 9 bases spanning the gap.